The source of this TCR beta chain is a study of control samples from healthy donors and cancer patients (dated by TCRdb to between 2020 and 2021). With regard to this clone: This clone's antigen is unknown. Base qualities are not at hand, and no much larger clone is one base apart.

The library came from the immunoSEQ multiplex PCR assay. TCRdb took this table from immuneACCESS and kept in-frame rearrangements with V and J called. Such tables lack part of the clones; where checked against another copy, unresolved V genes explain under half of the gap, and the rest is unexplained. The sample table holds 150,000 to 200,000 clones, of which around nine tenths were seen once. The ten largest clonotypes hold 12% of the sample. The V and J ends are trimmed by 4 bases and 2 bases, leaving 18 bases between them. From the germline V gene, CDR1 is SGDLS and CDR2 is YYNGEE. The CDR3 has 16 amino acids, counting the end cysteine and phenylalanine. Left in the record is the CDR3 DNA by itself, 48 bases read in frame from the first base.

This receptor was taken from a man aged 30-40 years in good health. The rearranged chain carries TRBV9 and TRBJ1-1; TRBD1 is a weak D gene call, 6 bases matching. The specimen was blood. The CDR3 region reads CASSPGHGLLNTEAFF. In nucleotide form, the sequence is TGTGCCAGCAGCCCGGGACACGGACTACTTAACACTGAAGCTTTCTTT.